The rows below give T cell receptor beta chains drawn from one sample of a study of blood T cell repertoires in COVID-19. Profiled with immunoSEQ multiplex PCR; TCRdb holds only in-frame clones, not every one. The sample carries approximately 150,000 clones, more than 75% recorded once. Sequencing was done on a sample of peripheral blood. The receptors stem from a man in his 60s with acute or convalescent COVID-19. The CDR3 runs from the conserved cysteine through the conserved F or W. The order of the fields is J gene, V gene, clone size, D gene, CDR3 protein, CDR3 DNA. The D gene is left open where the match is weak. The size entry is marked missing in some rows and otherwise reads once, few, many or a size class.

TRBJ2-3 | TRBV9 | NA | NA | CASSVPQADTQYF | TGTGCCAGCAGCGTACCTCAGGCTGATACGCAGTATTTT
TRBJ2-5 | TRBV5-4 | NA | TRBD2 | CASSLAGLAGPETQYF | TGTGCCAGCAGCTTGGCGGGGCTAGCGGGACCTGAGACCCAGTACTTC
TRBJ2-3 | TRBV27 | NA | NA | CASSRRRADTQYF | TGTGCCAGCAGTCGCCGGAGGGCAGATACGCAGTATTTT
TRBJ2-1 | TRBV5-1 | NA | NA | CASSLAGKNSGLGGGEQFF | TGCGCCAGCAGCTTGGCCGGGAAAAATAGCGGGCTGGGGGGCGGTGAGCAGTTCTTC
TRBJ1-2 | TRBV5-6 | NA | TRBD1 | CASSSPTGAYGYTF | TGTGCCAGCAGCTCCCCGACAGGGGCCTATGGCTACACCTTC
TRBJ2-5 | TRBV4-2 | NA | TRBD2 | CASSQDNNLAGGQETQYF | TGTGCCAGCAGCCAAGATAATAATCTAGCGGGAGGGCAAGAGACCCAGTACTTC
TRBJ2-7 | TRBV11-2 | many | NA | CASSLNRVYEQYF | TGTGCCAGCAGCTTGAACAGGGTCTACGAGCAGTACTTC
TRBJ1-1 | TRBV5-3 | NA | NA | CARSPAGKRGTEAFF | TGTGCCAGAAGTCCGGCAGGGAAGCGGGGCACTGAAGCTTTCTTT
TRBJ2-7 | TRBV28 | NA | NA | CASSLFITGSYEQYF | TGTGCCAGCAGTTTATTCATAACAGGCTCCTACGAGCAGTACTTC
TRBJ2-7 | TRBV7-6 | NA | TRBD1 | CASSGTGQEFYEQYF | TGTGCCAGCAGCGGAACGGGACAGGAGTTCTACGAGCAGTACTTC
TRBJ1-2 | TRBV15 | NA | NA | CATSRSTSGYGYTF | TGTGCCACCAGCAGATCGACGAGCGGCTATGGCTACACCTTC
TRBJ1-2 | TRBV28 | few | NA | CASSFAGRGGYTF | TGTGCCAGCAGTTTTGCGGGTCGGGGTGGCTACACCTTC
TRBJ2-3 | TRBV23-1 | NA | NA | CASSQSGQGIPYTQYF | TGCGCCAGCAGTCAATCGGGGCAGGGGATTCCGTATACGCAGTATTTT
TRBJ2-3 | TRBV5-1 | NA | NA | CASSSGQPTDTQYF | TGCGCCAGCAGCTCCGGACAACCCACAGATACGCAGTATTTT
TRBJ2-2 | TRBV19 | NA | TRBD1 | CATWTGGGTGELFF | TGTGCCACTTGGACAGGGGGCGGCACCGGGGAGCTGTTTTTT
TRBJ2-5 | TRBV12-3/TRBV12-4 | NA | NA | CASSGRGTQYF | TGTGCCAGCAGCGGCCGAGGGACCCAGTACTTC
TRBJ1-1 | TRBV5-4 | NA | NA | CASSGAGAGGTEAFF | TGTGCCAGCAGCGGGGCCGGGGCGGGGGGCACTGAAGCTTTCTTT
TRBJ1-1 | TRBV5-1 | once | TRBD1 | CASSLAQGAIFLFF | TGCGCCAGCAGCTTGGCCCAGGGGGCTATATTTTTATTCTTT
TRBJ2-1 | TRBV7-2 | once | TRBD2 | CASSRTSGKGAEQFF | TGTGCCAGCAGTCGGACTAGCGGGAAGGGGGCCGAGCAGTTCTTC
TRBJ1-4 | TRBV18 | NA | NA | CASSPGRADVGKLFF | TGTGCCAGCTCACCAGGGCGGGCGGACGTCGGAAAACTGTTTTTT
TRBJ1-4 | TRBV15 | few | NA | CATSGKTGGNEKLFF | TGTGCCACCAGCGGCAAGACCGGGGGTAATGAAAAACTGTTTTTT
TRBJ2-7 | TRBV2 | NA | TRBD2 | CASTGREGAYEQYF | TGTGCCAGCACCGGGCGGGAGGGTGCCTACGAGCAGTACTTC
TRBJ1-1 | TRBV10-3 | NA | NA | CAISVRLTEAFF | TGTGCCATCAGTGTCAGGCTGACTGAAGCTTTCTTT